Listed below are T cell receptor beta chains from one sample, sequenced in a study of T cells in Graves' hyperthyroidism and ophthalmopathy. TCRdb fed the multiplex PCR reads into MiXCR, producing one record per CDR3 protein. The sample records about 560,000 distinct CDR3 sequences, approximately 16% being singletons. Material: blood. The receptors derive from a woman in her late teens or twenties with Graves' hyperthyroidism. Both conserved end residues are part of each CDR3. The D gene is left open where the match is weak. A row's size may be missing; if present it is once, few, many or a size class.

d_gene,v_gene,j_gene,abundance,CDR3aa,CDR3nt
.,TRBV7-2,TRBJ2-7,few,CASSSSMAVSYEQYF,TGTGCCAGCAGCTCCTCCATGGCAGTCTCCTACGAGCAGTACTTC
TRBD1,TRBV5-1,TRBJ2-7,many,CASRTGTGATYEQYF,TGCGCCAGCAGAACCGGGACAGGGGCGACCTACGAGCAGTACTTC
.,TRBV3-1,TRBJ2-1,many,CASSLLTGSSYNEQFF,TGTGCCAGCAGCTTACTTACAGGGAGCTCCTACAATGAGCAGTTCTTC
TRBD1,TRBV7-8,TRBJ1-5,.,CASSLANRGEFSNQPRHF,TGTGCCAGCAGCTTAGCCAACAGGGGAGAGTTTAGCAATCAGCCCCGGCATTTT
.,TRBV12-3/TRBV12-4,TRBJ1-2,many,CASGFDLWGYTF,TGTGCCAGCGGATTTGACTTGTGGGGCTACACCTTC
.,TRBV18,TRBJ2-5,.,CASSPRTPETQYF,TGTGCCAGCTCACCACGGACCCCGGAGACCCAGTACTTC
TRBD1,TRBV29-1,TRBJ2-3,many,CSVTGGDTDTQYF,TGCAGCGTCACAGGGGGCGACACAGATACGCAGTATTTT
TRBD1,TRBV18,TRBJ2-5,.,CASSPKGAAETQYF,TGTGCCAGCTCACCAAAGGGGGCTGCGGAGACCCAGTACTTC
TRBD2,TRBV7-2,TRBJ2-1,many,CASSFRLAGANGNEQFF,TGTGCCAGCAGCTTTAGGTTAGCGGGAGCCAACGGAAATGAGCAGTTCTTC
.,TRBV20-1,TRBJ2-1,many,CSARTGSSYNEQFF,TGCAGTGCTAGAACCGGGTCCTCCTACAATGAGCAGTTCTTC
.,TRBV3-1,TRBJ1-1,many,CASSHRRVGNTEAFF,TGTGCCAGCAGCCACCGGAGGGTGGGGAACACTGAAGCTTTCTTT
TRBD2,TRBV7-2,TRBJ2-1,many,CASSSGTSGDNEQFF,TGTGCCAGCAGCTCCGGGACTAGCGGGGACAATGAGCAGTTCTTC
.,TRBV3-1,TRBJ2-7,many,CASSQEAGVEQYF,TGTGCCAGCAGCCAAGAAGCAGGGGTCGAGCAGTACTTC
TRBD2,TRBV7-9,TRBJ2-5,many,CASSLLGLAGVSETQYF,TGTGCCAGCAGCCTACTGGGACTAGCGGGAGTTAGCGAGACCCAGTACTTC
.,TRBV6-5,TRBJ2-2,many,CASSYSGGANTGELFF,TGTGCCAGCAGTTACTCGGGGGGCGCGAACACCGGGGAGCTGTTTTTT
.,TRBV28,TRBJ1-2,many,CASSLSRNGYTF,TGTGCCAGCAGTTTGTCGCGAAATGGCTACACCTTC
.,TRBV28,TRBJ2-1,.,CASSFGSYVEQFF,TGTGCCAGCAGTTTCGGCAGTTACGTTGAGCAGTTCTTC